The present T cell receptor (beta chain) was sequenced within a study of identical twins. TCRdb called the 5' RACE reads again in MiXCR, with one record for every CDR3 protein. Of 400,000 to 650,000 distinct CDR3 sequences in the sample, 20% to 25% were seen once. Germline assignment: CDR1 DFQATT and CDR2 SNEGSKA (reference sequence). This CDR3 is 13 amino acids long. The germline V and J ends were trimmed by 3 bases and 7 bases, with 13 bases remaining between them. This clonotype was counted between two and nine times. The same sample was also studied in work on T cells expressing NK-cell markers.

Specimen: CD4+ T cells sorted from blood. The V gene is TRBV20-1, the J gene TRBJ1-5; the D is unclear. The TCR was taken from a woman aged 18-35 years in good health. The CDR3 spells CSARAGFGQPQHF. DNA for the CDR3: TGCAGTGCTAGGGCAGGATTCGGGCAGCCCCAGCATTTT.